These 30 T cell receptor beta chains originate from one sample sequenced in a study of molecular identifiers for immune sequencing clone quantification. TCRdb itself ran the PCR reads through MiXCR, one entry per CDR3 protein. Among around 320,000 distinct CDR3 sequences listed, roughly a quarter were seen once. Sequenced input: naive CD8+ T cells from blood, with Jurkat cell RNA spiked in. Stated subset: FACS-sorted CD8+CD4-CCR7+CD45RA+ naive T cells. Receptor source: a human donor in good health. Some libraries in this study had Jurkat cell RNA spiked in.

Turning to this clonotype: With a much larger clone just one base away, this may be a read error. J is TRBJ2-3 and V is TRBV5-1; D is perhaps TRBD1 or TRBD2 (5 bases each). Germline CDR1 SGHRS, CDR2 YFSETQ. CDR3 length equals 16 residues. CDR3 DNA sequence: TGCGCCGGCAGCCCGGGGACGGTGACTAGCACAGATACGCAGTATTTT. It codes for CAGSPGTVTSTDTQYF.

This clonotype was picked up a small number of times. At one end the junction does not follow the germline gene, possibly because of a read error. The chain employs TRBV7-2 and TRBJ2-4; D ambiguous. The CDR3 totals 12 residues. Germline V gene sequence: CDR1 SGHTA, CDR2 FQGNSA. CDR3 nucleotide sequence: TGTGCCAGCAGCTCAGTAAAAAGCATTCAGTACTTC. Its translation is CASSSVKSIQYF. The complete variable domain, with remaining parts taken from reference TRBV7-2 and TRBJ2-4, reads GAGVSQSPSNKVTEKGKDVELRCDPISGHTALYWYRQSLGQGLEFLIYFQGNSAPDKSGLPSDRFSAERTGGSVSTLTIQRTQQEDSAVYLCASSSVKSIQYFGAGTRLSVL.

This clonotype was seen only a few times. The chain carries TRBV19 and TRBJ2-7; TRBD1 matches at 9 bases. The CDR3 is 14 residues long. Germline CDR1 LNHDA, CDR2 SQIVND (reference sequence). V lost 5 bases, J lost 5 bases, and 7 bases stayed unmatched. The CDR3 protein is CASSPWTGAHEQYF. In DNA, the CDR3 is TGTGCCAGTAGTCCTTGGACAGGGGCCCACGAGCAGTACTTC.

The CDR3 is CASRWNRAAHKQYF. The CDR3 coding sequence is TGTGCCAGCAGATGGAACAGGGCGGCCCATAAGCAGTACTTC. The chain is built from TRBV27 and TRBJ2-7; D possibly corresponds to TRBD1 (6 bases). The CDR3 is 14 amino acids. The V and J ends lost 6 bases and 8 bases respectively, with 20 bases between them. The germline CDR1 and CDR2 sequences are MNHEY and SMNVEV (reference sequence).

This rearrangement joins TRBV4-1 to TRBJ2-3, with TRBD1 matching 8 bases. The CDR3 loop spans 13 amino acids. V lost 4 bases, J lost 9 bases, and 6 bases stayed unmatched. The germline V gene encodes CDR1 MGHRA and CDR2 YSYEKL. The CDR3 sequence: CASSLTGDGTQYF. CDR3 bases: TGCGCCAGCAGCCTGACAGGGGATGGGACGCAGTATTTT.

This clonotype was counted at least ten times. The J gene is TRBJ2-1, the V gene TRBV6-6; no reliable D call. This CDR3 is 13 amino acids long. Germline V lookup: CDR1 MNHNY, CDR2 SVGAGI (reference sequence). V was shortened by 2 bases and J by 11 bases, with 13 bases between the two germline ends. DNA of the CDR3: TGTGCCAGCAGTTACGTCCAATTGGGGAAGCAGTTCTTC. Encoded protein: CASSYVQLGKQFF.

This clonotype was detected once. With a much larger clone just one base away, this may be a read error. The gene calls are TRBV10-2 and TRBJ2-7; 9 bases map to TRBD2. Trimming cost V 1 base and J 7 bases; bases outside gene matches: 5. From germline, CDR1 is WSHSY and CDR2 SAAADI. CDR3 length: 14 residues. As DNA, the CDR3 is TGCGCCAGCAGTGAGTACGGCAGCGGGGGGGAGCAGTACTTC. The encoded protein is CASSEYGSGGEQYF.

V is TRBV9 and J is TRBJ2-3, with D perhaps matching TRBD1 (6 bases). The CDR3 is 15 amino acids. Germline-derived CDR1 and CDR2 are SGDLS and YYNGEE. Deletions cut 0 bases from V and 6 bases from J, with 14 bases between. The CDR3 DNA sequence: TGTGCCAGCAGCGTAGCAGGGGCCCAGGGGGATACGCAGTATTTT. The encoded protein is CASSVAGAQGDTQYF.

Turning to this clonotype: The germline gene is not matched at one end of the junction; a read error may be the cause. This rearrangement joins TRBV3-1 to TRBJ2-5, with a possible D match to TRBD1 (6 bases). The V gene's germline CDR1 is LGHDT and CDR2 YNNKEL (reference sequence). The length of the CDR3 is 15 residues. The CDR3 is CASSQVGLGQETPYF. CDR3 coding DNA: TGTGCCAGCAGCCAAGTGGGGCTGGGACAAGAGACCCCGTACTTC.

The rearrangement uses TRBV19 and TRBJ2-7; possible D gene TRBD2, 6 bases. Deletions cut 1 base from V and 3 bases from J, with 10 bases between. CDR3 length: 14 amino acids. CDR1 is LNHDA, CDR2 SQIVND, per germline (reference sequence). CDR3 nucleotide sequence: TGTGCCAGTAGTATAGGCGGGACGAGCTACGAGCAGTACTTC. Protein: CASSIGGTSYEQYF.

Notes on this clonotype: This may stem from a read error, because a much larger clone lies one nucleotide away. This chain links TRBV6-2 or TRBV6-3 with TRBJ2-7, with D perhaps matching TRBD1 or TRBD2 (6 bases each). The CDR3 runs to 13 residues. The germline CDR1 and CDR2 sequences are MNHEY and SVGEGT. This CDR3 reads CASSYGGPREPYF. The CDR3 DNA reads TGTGCCAGCAGTTACGGGGGGCCTCGCGAGCCGTACTTC.

The chain uses TRBV11-2 and TRBJ1-5; 8 bases align to TRBD1. J lost 2 bases, V lost 5 bases, and 5 bases had no gene match. CDR3 length: 15 residues. Germline V gene lookup returns CDR1 SGHAT and CDR2 FQNNGV. The CDR3 DNA sequence: TGTGCCAGCAGCCGACAGGGGATAGGCAATCAGCCCCAGCATTTT. This gives the protein CASSRQGIGNQPQHF.

This clonotype was counted a few times. V usage is TRBV14 and J usage is TRBJ2-7; TRBD1 aligns across 7 bases. V was pared by 0 bases and J by 0 bases, with 2 bases of the junction left unmatched. The germline V gene encodes CDR1 SGHDN and CDR2 FVKESK. The CDR3 contains 15 residues. The CDR3 region is CASSQDWDSSYEQYF. The CDR3 nucleotides are TGTGCCAGCAGCCAAGATTGGGACAGCTCCTACGAGCAGTACTTC.

This clonotype has ten or more counts. V is TRBV29-1 and J is TRBJ1-1; D is possibly TRBD1 (6 bases). The V gene's germline CDR1 is SQVTM and CDR2 ANQGSEA. The CDR3 runs 15 residues. V lost 7 bases and J 7 bases, leaving 25 bases between the germline ends. CDR3 region: CSATPGDNVLLEAFF. CDR3 DNA sequence: TGCAGCGCCACACCAGGGGATAATGTACTACTTGAAGCTTTCTTT.

This clonotype was observed at least ten times. The chain couples TRBV4-3 to TRBJ1-5; TRBD1 aligns across 12 bases. In germline, CDR1 is LGHNA, CDR2 YSLEER. The CDR3 spans 15 residues. V gave up 5 bases and J gave up 6 bases; unmatched junction bases: 5. The chain's CDR3 is CASSEGTGGVQPQHF. The CDR3 region has the DNA TGCGCCAGCAGCGAGGGGACAGGGGGCGTTCAGCCCCAGCATTTT.

This clonotype has a handful of counts. The chain is built from TRBV7-6 and TRBJ2-3; 9 positions agree with TRBD1. Germline V gene sequence: CDR1 SGHVS, CDR2 FNYEAQ. V shed 6 bases, J shed 2 bases, and the junction held 15 bases outside the gene matches. CDR3 length: 18 residues. The CDR3, as DNA: TGTGCCAGCAGTCCAAAAGAGCCGGACAGGGGACTCACAGATACGCAGTATTTT. It codes for CASSPKEPDRGLTDTQYF.

About this clonotype: An end of the junction differs from the germline gene, which may be a read error. The chain is built from TRBV4-3 and TRBJ1-1; tentative D call: TRBD1 (5 bases). The CDR3 loop spans 18 amino acids. Germline V gives CDR1 LGHNA, CDR2 YSLEER. CDR3 in amino acids: CARSQLAGGRGKGTEAFF. DNA of the CDR3: TGCGCCCGCAGCCAACTAGCCGGGGGGAGAGGGAAAGGCACTGAAGCTTTCTTT.

This clonotype occurred many times. This sequence joins TRBV29-1 and TRBJ2-2; D remains ambiguous. V was shortened by 3 bases and J by 5 bases, with 7 bases between the two germline ends. CDR1 and CDR2 (germline): SQVTM, ANQGSEA. The CDR3 extends over 12 amino acids. Written as DNA, the CDR3 is TGCAGCGTTGACCTTTCTACCGGGGAGCTGTTTTTT. It translates to CSVDLSTGELFF.

About this clonotype itself: This may be a read error, as it is one base from a much larger clone. V gene TRBV5-3 combines with J gene TRBJ2-3; D assignment may be TRBD1 or TRBD2 (5 bases each). Being an ORF, TRBV5-3 has a function that is uncertain. Trimming removed 8 bases from V and 8 bases from J, with 21 bases in between. There are 14 residues in the CDR3. CDR3 protein: CASGTGTALFTQYF. CDR3 coding DNA: TGTGCCAGCGGCACCGGGACCGCTTTGTTTACGCAGTATTTT.

The table lists this clonotype with a few counts. A read error may produce the germline difference seen at one junction end. The chain recombines TRBV11-2 with TRBJ1-1; D is ambiguous. This CDR3 is 13 amino acids long. Looked up from germline, CDR1 is SGHAT and CDR2 is FQNNGV. This chain's CDR3 is CASSLVTEKYGIF. DNA of the CDR3: TGTGCCAGCAGCTTAGTTACGGAAAAATACGGAATCTTT.

Details on this clonotype: One base away lies a much larger clone, so this may be a sequencing read error. The chain couples TRBV6-2 or TRBV6-3 to TRBJ2-7, with 8 bases lining up with TRBD1. Germline CDR1 reads MNHEY; CDR2 reads SVGEGT. The CDR3 extends over 13 amino acids. CDR3 sequence reads: CASSYADRAEQNF. The DNA for the CDR3 is TGTGCCAGCAGTTACGCGGACAGGGCCGAGCAGAACTTC.

This clonotype was picked up many times. As DNA, the CDR3 is TGTGCCAGTAGTATCTCTAGCGGGGGGTCGATCAATGAGCAGTTCTTC. It yields the protein CASSISSGGSINEQFF. The gene calls are TRBV19 and TRBJ2-1; 11 bases are shared with TRBD2. The CDR3 has 16 residues. Germline CDR1 is LNHDA and CDR2 is SQIVND (reference sequence). V dropped 3 bases and J dropped 6; count of bases not matched to a gene: 7.

The V gene is TRBV19, the J gene TRBJ2-7; no clear D. CDR1 is LNHDA and CDR2 is SQIVND in the germline V gene (reference sequence). Trimming pared 4 bases from V and 0 bases from J, leaving 7 bases between. This CDR3 contains 13 residues. Here the CDR3 reads CASSNGHSYEQYF. In DNA form, the CDR3 reads TGTGCCAGTAGTAATGGGCACTCCTACGAGCAGTACTTC.

This clonotype was detected many times. CDR3 DNA sequence: TGTGCCAGCAGCTTAGCGGTTACCACAGATACGCAGTATTTT. Its translation is CASSLAVTTDTQYF. This sequence joins TRBV7-9 and TRBJ2-3; D not certain. This CDR3 region has 14 residues. CDR1 is SEHNR, CDR2 FQNEAQ, per germline (reference sequence). V dropped 0 bases and J dropped 2 bases, with 6 bases sitting between them.

The V call is TRBV10-1, the J call TRBJ2-1; possibly TRBD1 or TRBD2 for D (5 bases each). Trimming took 4 bases from V and 0 from J, leaving 7 bases between them. This CDR3 has 14 residues. CDR1 is WNHNN, CDR2 SYGVQD, per germline (reference sequence). The CDR3 bases are TGCGCCAGCAGTGGGGGGAACTCCTACAATGAGCAGTTCTTC. Encoded protein: CASSGGNSYNEQFF.

The table lists this clonotype with a few counts. The rearrangement links TRBV5-1 to TRBJ2-4, with D possibly matching TRBD1 (8 bases). Trimming removed 3 bases from V and 8 bases from J, with 21 bases in between. Germline CDR1 and CDR2: SGHRS and YFSETQ. CDR3 length: 16 amino acids. In DNA, the CDR3 is TGCGCCAGCAGCTCGCTACAGGGGGGGGCTGCGGACATTCAGTACTTC. Residues: CASSSLQGGAADIQYF.

This clonotype was observed at least ten times. This chain joins TRBV12-5 and TRBJ2-3, with D possibly matching TRBD2 (5 bases). V lost 7 bases and J 4 bases, leaving 15 bases between the germline ends. Germline-derived CDR1 and CDR2 are LGHNT and FRNRAP. The CDR3 loop spans 14 amino acids. Here the CDR3 reads CASASAGLADTQYF. The CDR3 DNA is TGTGCTAGTGCCTCCGCGGGTTTGGCAGATACGCAGTATTTT.

This clonotype was observed a few times. The chain employs TRBV20-1 and TRBJ2-5, with TRBD1 matching over 8 bases. The V and J ends lost 8 bases and 5 bases, in that order; junction bases with no gene match: 13. Germline CDR1 is DFQATT and CDR2 is SNEGSKA (reference sequence). The CDR3 length is 14 residues. This CDR3 reads CSPNPPDRVETQYF. In nucleotides, the CDR3 is TGCAGTCCTAACCCACCGGACAGGGTGGAGACCCAGTACTTC.

Comment on this clonotype: Being one base from a much bigger clone, this may be a read error. The chain recombines TRBV7-6 with TRBJ2-2; 8 bases match TRBD2. This CDR3 is 15 amino acids long. Germline lookup yields CDR1 SGHVS and CDR2 FNYEAQ. With 4 bases clipped from V and 4 bases from J, the junction kept 5 bases outside the gene matches. CDR3 residues: CASSYTGTSTGELFF. The CDR3 DNA reads TGTGCCAGCAGCTACACCGGGACTAGCACCGGGGAGCTGTTTTTT.

A remark on this clonotype: A much larger clone sits a single nucleotide away, making a read error possible. This chain links TRBV28 with TRBJ2-7; D possibly corresponds to TRBD2 (6 bases). The CDR3 covers 17 residues. In germline, CDR1 is MDHEN, CDR2 SYDVKM. The V end was cut by 4 bases, the J end by 3 bases, with 22 bases between. Written as DNA, the CDR3 is TGTGCCAGCAGTTCCCCCCTCGGGGGACGCTCGTACTACGAGCAGTACTTC. It codes for CASSSPLGGRSYYEQYF.